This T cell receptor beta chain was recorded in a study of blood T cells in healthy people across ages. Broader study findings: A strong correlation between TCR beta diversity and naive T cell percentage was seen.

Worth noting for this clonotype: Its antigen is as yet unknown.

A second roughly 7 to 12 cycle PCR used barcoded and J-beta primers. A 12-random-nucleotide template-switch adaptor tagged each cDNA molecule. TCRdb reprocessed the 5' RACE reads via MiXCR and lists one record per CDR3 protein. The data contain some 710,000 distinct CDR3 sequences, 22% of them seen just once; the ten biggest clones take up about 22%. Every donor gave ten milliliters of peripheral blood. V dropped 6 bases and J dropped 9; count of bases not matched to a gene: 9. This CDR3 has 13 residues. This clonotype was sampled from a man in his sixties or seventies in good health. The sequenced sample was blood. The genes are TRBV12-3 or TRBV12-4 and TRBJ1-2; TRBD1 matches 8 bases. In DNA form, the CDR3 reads TGTGCCAGCAGCCCGACAGGGGCCCGGAGCTACACCTTC. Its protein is CASSPTGARSYTF.